This is a list of T cell receptor beta chains from one sample in a study of CD8 T cells in Susac syndrome. Using its own MiXCR run on the immunoSEQ multiplex PCR reads, TCRdb lists one record per CDR3 protein. The data hold about 300,000 distinct CDR3 sequences, with almost 85% observed a single time. Sequenced material: CD8+ T cells from PBMCs. The receptor source for this set is a human donor with multiple sclerosis. The CDR3 runs from the conserved cysteine through the conserved F or W. The D gene is left open where the match is weak. Not every row has a clone size; where given, it reads once, few, many or a size class.

CDR3: CASSPQGLYEQYF
DNA: TGTGCCAGCTCACCACAGGGATTGTACGAGCAGTACTTC
size: .
J: TRBJ2-7
V: TRBV18
D: .

CDR3: CSVCQGAGSWAGELFF
DNA: TGCAGCGTTTGCCAAGGGGCAGGGTCGTGGGCCGGGGAGCTGTTTTTT
size: .
J: TRBJ2-2
V: TRBV29-1
D: .

CDR3: CASSLSVQGAYGEQYF
DNA: TGTGCCAGCAGTTTATCGGTACAGGGGGCGTACGGCGAGCAGTACTTC
size: once
J: TRBJ2-7
V: TRBV27
D: TRBD1

CDR3: CSALDPRLADNGQFF
DNA: TGCAGTGCCTTAGATCCGAGACTAGCGGACAATGGGCAGTTCTTC
size: .
J: TRBJ2-1
V: TRBV20-1
D: TRBD2

CDR3: CASSDSYEQYF
DNA: TGTGCCAGCAGCGATAGCTACGAGCAGTACTTC
size: many
J: TRBJ2-7
V: TRBV19
D: .

CDR3: CASSLGSGSGYTF
DNA: TGCGCCAGCAGCTTGGGTTCAGGGTCTGGCTACACCTTC
size: .
J: TRBJ1-2
V: TRBV5-1
D: .

CDR3: CASSSLLAGGTDTQYF
DNA: TGTGCCAGCAGCTCGTTACTAGCGGGAGGGACAGATACGCAGTATTTT
size: .
J: TRBJ2-3
V: TRBV11-2
D: TRBD2

CDR3: CASSQITSGRNEQFF
DNA: TGCGCCAGCAGCCAAATAACTAGCGGGAGAAATGAGCAGTTCTTC
size: .
J: TRBJ2-1
V: TRBV4-3
D: TRBD2

CDR3: CAWSVTGVDGYTF
DNA: TGTGCCTGGAGTGTAACCGGGGTAGATGGCTACACCTTC
size: .
J: TRBJ1-2
V: TRBV30
D: .

CDR3: CSVERPGQGTYGYTF
DNA: TGCAGCGTCGAAAGACCGGGACAGGGGACCTATGGCTACACCTTC
size: .
J: TRBJ1-2
V: TRBV29-1
D: TRBD1

CDR3: CASSVEGGNEKLFF
DNA: TGTGCCAGCAGCGTAGAGGGCGGTAATGAAAAACTGTTTTTT
size: .
J: TRBJ1-4
V: TRBV9
D: .

CDR3: CASSPGQFEAFF
DNA: TGTGCCAGCAGCCCCGGGCAATTTGAAGCTTTCTTT
size: few
J: TRBJ1-1
V: TRBV6-2/TRBV6-3
D: .

CDR3: CASSAVQGVREKLFF
DNA: TGTGCCAGCAGCGCGGTACAGGGGGTTCGGGAAAAACTGTTTTTT
size: .
J: TRBJ1-4
V: TRBV9
D: TRBD1

CDR3: CASSPGRGYGYTF
DNA: TGTGCCAGCAGCCCTGGACGGGGTTATGGCTACACCTTC
size: .
J: TRBJ1-2
V: TRBV7-9
D: .

CDR3: CASSRSGTGNVYEQYF
DNA: TGTGCCAGCAGTAGGTCCGGGACAGGGAACGTCTACGAGCAGTACTTC
size: .
J: TRBJ2-7
V: TRBV12-3/TRBV12-4
D: TRBD1

CDR3: CASSQPRDSTPEAFF
DNA: TGTGCCAGCAGCCAACCCCGGGACAGCACTCCTGAAGCTTTCTTT
size: .
J: TRBJ1-1
V: TRBV3-1
D: TRBD1

CDR3: CASSLGGQPGEQYF
DNA: TGTGCCAGCAGTTTAGGGGGACAGCCAGGGGAGCAGTACTTC
size: .
J: TRBJ2-7
V: TRBV28
D: TRBD1

CDR3: CASSSPDRREGSTDTQYF
DNA: TGTGCCAGCAGCTCCCCGGATCGCCGGGAGGGTAGCACAGATACGCAGTATTTT
size: .
J: TRBJ2-3
V: TRBV7-9
D: TRBD2

CDR3: CANSFGTGYQPQHF
DNA: TGTGCCAACAGTTTTGGGACAGGGTATCAGCCCCAGCATTTT
size: .
J: TRBJ1-5
V: TRBV27
D: TRBD1

CDR3: CSAARATLTGAYGEQYF
DNA: TGCAGTGCAGCCCGGGCGACGTTGACGGGCGCATACGGCGAGCAGTACTTC
size: .
J: TRBJ2-7
V: TRBV20-1
D: .

CDR3: CASSAGESTEAFF
DNA: TGTGCCAGCAGTGCAGGGGAAAGCACTGAAGCTTTCTTT
size: .
J: TRBJ1-1
V: TRBV25-1
D: .

CDR3: CSVRGEQAGGRRVSTDTQYF
DNA: TGCAGCGTCCGTGGTGAACAGGCGGGCGGGAGGAGGGTGAGCACAGATACGCAGTATTTT
size: .
J: TRBJ2-3
V: TRBV29-1
D: TRBD2

CDR3: CASSPNDRVPEAFF
DNA: TGTGCCAGCAGTCCTAACGACAGGGTTCCTGAAGCTTTCTTT
size: .
J: TRBJ1-1
V: TRBV6-2/TRBV6-3
D: TRBD1

CDR3: CATSRAFATNEKLFF
DNA: TGTGCCACCAGCAGAGCTTTTGCAACTAATGAAAAACTGTTTTTT
size: .
J: TRBJ1-4
V: TRBV15
D: .